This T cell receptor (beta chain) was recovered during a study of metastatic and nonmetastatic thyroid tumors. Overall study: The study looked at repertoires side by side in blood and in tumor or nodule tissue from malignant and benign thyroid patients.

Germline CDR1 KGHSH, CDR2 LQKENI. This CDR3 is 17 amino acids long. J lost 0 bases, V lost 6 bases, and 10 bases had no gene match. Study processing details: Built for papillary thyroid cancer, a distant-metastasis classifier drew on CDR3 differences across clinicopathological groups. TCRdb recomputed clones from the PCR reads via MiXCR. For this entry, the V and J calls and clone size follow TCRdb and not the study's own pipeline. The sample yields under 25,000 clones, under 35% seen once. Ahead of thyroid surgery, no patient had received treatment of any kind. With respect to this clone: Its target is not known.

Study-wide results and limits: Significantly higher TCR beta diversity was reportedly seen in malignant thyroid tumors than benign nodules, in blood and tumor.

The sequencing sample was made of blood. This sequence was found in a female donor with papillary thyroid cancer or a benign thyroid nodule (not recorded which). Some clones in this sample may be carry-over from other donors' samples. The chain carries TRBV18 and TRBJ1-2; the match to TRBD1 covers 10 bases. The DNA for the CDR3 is TGTGCCAGCTCGCCCCGACAGGGGGCCGTAGCTAACTATGGCTACACCTTC. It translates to CASSPRQGAVANYGYTF. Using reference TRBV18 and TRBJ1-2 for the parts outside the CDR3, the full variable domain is NAGVMQNPRHLVRRRGQEARLRCSPMKGHSHVYWYRQLPEEGLKFMVYLQKENIIDESGMPKERFSAEFPKEGPSILRIQQVVRGDSAAYFCASSPRQGAVANYGYTFGSGTRLTVV.